This T cell receptor (beta chain) emerged from a study of blood T cell repertoires in COVID-19. Germline CDR1 SGHAT, CDR2 FQNNGV. The CDR3 is 12 amino acids. The V and J ends lost 4 bases and 3 bases respectively, with 7 bases between them. Profiled with immunoSEQ multiplex PCR; TCRdb holds only in-frame clones, not every one. Of around 380,000 clones listed, more than 75% are singletons. The rearrangement joins TRBV11-2 to TRBJ2-7; no clear D. This receptor was obtained from a human donor with acute or convalescent COVID-19. The donor label of this sample is uncertain. Material for sequencing was peripheral blood. The CDR3 DNA sequence: TGTGCCAGCAGCTATCTTCTCTACGAGCAGTACTTC. It yields the protein CASSYLLYEQYF.